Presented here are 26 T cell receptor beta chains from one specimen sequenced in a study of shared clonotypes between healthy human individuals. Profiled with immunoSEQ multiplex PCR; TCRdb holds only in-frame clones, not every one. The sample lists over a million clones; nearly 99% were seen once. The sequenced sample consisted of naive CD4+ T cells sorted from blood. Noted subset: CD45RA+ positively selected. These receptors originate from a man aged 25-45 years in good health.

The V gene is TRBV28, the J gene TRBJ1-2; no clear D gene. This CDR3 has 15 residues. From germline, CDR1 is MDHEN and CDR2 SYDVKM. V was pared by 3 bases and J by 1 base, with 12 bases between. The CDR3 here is CASSLRGLLNYGYTF. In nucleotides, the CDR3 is TGTGCCAGCAGTTTGCGAGGGCTTCTTAACTATGGCTACACCTTC.

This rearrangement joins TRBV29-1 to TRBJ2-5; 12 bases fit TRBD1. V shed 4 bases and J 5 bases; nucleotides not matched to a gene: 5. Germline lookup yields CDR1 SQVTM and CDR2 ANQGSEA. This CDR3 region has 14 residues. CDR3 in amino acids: CSVGRDRGQETQYF. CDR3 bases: TGCAGCGTTGGCCGGGACAGGGGGCAGGAGACCCAGTACTTC.

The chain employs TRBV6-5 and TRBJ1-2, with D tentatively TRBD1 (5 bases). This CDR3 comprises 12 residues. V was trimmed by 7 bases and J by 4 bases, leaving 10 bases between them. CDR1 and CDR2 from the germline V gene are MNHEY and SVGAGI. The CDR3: CASKGRAYGYTF. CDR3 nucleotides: TGTGCCAGCAAGGGCAGGGCCTATGGCTACACCTTC.

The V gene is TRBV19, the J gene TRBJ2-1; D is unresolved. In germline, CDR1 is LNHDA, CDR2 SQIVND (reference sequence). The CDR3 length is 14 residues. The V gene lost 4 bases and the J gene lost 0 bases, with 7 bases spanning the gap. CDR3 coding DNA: TGTGCCAGTAGTACCAAAAGCTCCTACAATGAGCAGTTCTTC. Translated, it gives CASSTKSSYNEQFF.

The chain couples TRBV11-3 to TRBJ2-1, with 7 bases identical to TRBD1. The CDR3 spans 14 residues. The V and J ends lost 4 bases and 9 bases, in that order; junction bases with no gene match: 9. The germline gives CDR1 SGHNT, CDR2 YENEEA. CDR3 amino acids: CASSSHRGQGEQFF. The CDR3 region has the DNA TGTGCCAGCAGCTCCCACAGGGGTCAGGGTGAGCAGTTCTTC.

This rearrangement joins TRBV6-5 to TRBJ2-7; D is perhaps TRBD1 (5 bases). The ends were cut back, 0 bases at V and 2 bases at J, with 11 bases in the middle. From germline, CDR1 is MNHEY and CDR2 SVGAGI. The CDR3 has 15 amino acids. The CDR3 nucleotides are TGTGCCAGCAGTTACTCAGAGGTGGGGCCCTACGAGCAGTACTTC. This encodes CASSYSEVGPYEQYF.

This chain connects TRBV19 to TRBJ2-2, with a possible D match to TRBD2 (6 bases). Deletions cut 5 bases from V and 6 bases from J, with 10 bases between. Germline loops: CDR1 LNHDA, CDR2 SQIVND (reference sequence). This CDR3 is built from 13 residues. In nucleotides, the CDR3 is TGTGCCAGTAGTTTCCGGAGGGCCGGGGAGCTGTTTTTT. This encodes CASSFRRAGELFF.

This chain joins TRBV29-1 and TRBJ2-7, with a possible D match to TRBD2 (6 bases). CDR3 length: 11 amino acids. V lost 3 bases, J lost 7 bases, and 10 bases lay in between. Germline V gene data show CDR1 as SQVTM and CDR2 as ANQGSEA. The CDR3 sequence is CSVDAGGEQYF. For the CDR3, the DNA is TGCAGCGTTGATGCAGGAGGGGAGCAGTACTTC.

CDR3 residues: CASSSGIVNTEAFF. The CDR3 DNA follows: TGCGCCAGCAGCTCAGGGATTGTGAACACTGAAGCTTTCTTT. The chain links TRBV5-1 to TRBJ1-1, with D maybe TRBD1 (5 bases). Germline V CDR1 and CDR2: SGHRS, YFSETQ. CDR3 length: 14 amino acids. With 3 bases removed from V and 0 bases from J, the gap between germline ends came to 9 bases.

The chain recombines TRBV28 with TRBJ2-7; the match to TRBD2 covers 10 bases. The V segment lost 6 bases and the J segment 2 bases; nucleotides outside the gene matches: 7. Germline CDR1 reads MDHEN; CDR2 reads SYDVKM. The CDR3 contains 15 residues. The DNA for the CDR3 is TGTGCCAGCAGGAAACTACTAGCGGGGCCCTACGAGCAGTACTTC. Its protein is CASRKLLAGPYEQYF.

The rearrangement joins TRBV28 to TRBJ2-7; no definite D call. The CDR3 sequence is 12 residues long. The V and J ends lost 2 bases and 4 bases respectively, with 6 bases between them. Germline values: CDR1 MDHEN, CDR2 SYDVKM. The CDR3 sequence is CASSLAPYEQYF. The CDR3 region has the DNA TGTGCCAGCAGTTTAGCACCTTACGAGCAGTACTTC.

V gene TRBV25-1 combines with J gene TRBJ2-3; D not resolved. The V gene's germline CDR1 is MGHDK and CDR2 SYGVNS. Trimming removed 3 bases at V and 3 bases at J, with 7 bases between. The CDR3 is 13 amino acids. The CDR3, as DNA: TGTGCCAGCAGTGAGGGCGTTACAGATACGCAGTATTTT. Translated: CASSEGVTDTQYF.

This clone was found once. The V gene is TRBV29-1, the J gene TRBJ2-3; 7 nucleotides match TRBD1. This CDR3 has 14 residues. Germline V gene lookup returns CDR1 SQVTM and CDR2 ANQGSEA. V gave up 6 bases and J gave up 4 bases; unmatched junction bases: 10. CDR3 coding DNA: TGCAGCGTGGGACAGCACATTGGGGCAGATACGCAGTATTTT. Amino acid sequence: CSVGQHIGADTQYF.

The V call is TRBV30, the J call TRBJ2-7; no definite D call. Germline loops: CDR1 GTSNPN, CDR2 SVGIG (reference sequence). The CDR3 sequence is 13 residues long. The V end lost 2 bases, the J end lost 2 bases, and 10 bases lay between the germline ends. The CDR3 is CAWSRKGAYEQYF. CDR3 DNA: TGTGCCTGGAGTAGGAAGGGTGCCTACGAGCAGTACTTC.

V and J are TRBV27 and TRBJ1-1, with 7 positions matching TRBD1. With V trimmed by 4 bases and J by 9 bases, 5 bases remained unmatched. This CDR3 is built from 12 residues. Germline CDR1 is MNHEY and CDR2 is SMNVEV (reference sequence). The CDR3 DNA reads TGTGCCAGCAGTTGGAAAGGGGGCCAAGCTTTCTTT. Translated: CASSWKGGQAFF.

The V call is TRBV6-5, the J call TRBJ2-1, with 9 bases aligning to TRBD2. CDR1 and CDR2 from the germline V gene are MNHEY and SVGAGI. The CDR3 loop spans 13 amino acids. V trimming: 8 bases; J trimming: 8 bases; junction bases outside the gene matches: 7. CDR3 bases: TGTGCCAGCCTGTCTAGCGGGAAACATGAGCAGTTCTTC. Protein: CASLSSGKHEQFF.

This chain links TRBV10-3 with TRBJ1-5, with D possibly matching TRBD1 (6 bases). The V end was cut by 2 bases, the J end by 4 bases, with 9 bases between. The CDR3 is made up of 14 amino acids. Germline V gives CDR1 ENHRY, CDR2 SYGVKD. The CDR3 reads CAISEQGLNQPQHF. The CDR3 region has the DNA TGTGCCATCAGTGAGCAGGGGCTTAATCAGCCCCAGCATTTT.

The CDR3 here is CAISTGQGSGYTF. The DNA of the CDR3 is TGTGCCATCAGTACGGGACAGGGCTCGGGCTACACCTTC. This rearrangement joins TRBV10-3 to TRBJ1-2, with 9 bases matching TRBD1. The J segment lost 8 bases and the V segment lost 5 bases, leaving 6 bases of the junction unmatched. This CDR3 contains 13 residues. The germline gives CDR1 ENHRY, CDR2 SYGVKD.

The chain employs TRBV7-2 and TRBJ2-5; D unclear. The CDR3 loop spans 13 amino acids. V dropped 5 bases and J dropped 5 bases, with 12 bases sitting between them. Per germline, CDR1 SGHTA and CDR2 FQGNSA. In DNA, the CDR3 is TGTGCCAGCAGCCGAAGCTTCCTTGAGACCCAGTACTTC. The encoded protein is CASSRSFLETQYF.

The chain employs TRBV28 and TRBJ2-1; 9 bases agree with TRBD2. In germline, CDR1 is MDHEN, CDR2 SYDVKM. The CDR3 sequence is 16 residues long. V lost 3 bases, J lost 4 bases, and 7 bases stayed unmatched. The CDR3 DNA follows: TGTGCCAGCAGTTTGGTAGCGGGAGACGGTTACAATGAGCAGTTCTTC. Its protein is CASSLVAGDGYNEQFF.

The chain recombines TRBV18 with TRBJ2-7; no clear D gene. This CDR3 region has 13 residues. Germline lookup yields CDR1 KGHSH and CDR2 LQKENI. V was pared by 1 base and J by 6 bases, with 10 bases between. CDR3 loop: CASSPRSGVEQYF. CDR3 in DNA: TGTGCCAGCTCACCACGGTCAGGCGTCGAGCAGTACTTC.

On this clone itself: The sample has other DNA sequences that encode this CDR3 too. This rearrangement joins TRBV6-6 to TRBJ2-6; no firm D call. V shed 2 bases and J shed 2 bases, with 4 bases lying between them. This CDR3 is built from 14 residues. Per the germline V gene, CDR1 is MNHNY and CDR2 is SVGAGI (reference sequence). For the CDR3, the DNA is TGTGCCAGCAGTTACGGGACTGGGGCCAACGTCCTGACTTTC. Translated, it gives CASSYGTGANVLTF.

The CDR3 loop reads CASSLGQANTIYF. The CDR3 DNA is TGTGCCAGCAGCCTTGGACAAGCAAACACCATATATTTT. This chain joins TRBV5-4 and TRBJ1-3; tentative D call: TRBD1 (5 bases). The CDR3 spans 13 residues. Germline assignment: CDR1 SGHNT and CDR2 YYREEE (reference sequence). The germline V and J ends were trimmed by 4 bases and 6 bases, with 11 bases remaining between them.

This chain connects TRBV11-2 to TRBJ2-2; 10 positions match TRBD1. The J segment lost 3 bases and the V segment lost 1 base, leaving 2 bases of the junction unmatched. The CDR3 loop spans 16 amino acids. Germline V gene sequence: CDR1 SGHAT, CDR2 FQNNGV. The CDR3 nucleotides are TGTGCCAGCAGCTTAGTAGGGACAGGGGACACCGGGGAGCTGTTTTTT. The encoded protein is CASSLVGTGDTGELFF.

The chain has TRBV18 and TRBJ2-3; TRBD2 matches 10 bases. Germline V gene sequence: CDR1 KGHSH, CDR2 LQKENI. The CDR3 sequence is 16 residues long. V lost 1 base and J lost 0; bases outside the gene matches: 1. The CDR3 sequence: CASSPQTSGSTDTQYF. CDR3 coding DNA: TGTGCCAGCTCACCACAGACTAGCGGGAGCACAGATACGCAGTATTTT.

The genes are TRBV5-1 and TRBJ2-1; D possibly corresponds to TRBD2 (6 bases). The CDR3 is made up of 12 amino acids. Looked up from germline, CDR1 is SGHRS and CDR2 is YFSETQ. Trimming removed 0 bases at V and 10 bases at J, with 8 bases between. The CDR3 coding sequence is TGCGCCAGCAGCTTGGGACTAGAGGAGCAGTTCTTC. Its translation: CASSLGLEEQFF.